This paragraph covers one T cell receptor beta chain sequence. Clones were sequenced by immunoSEQ multiplex PCR, and TCRdb holds only the in-frame ones, with some missing. Of about 180,000 clones listed, roughly 83% are singletons. The source of the sample is a study of blood T cell repertoires in COVID-19. Trimming cost V 7 bases and J 0 bases, with 19 bases left between them. The CDR3 totals 17 residues. Germline CDR1 SEHNR, CDR2 FQNEAQ (reference sequence). Participants spanned ages about 18 to 90 years and resided in about 25 US areas. Donors in Cohort 3 counted as recovered after two negative PCRs, clearance, or symptom resolution.

The chain joins TRBV7-9 to TRBJ1-3, with no clear D. The clonotype comes from a woman in her twenties or thirties who had recovered from COVID-19. Material: PBMCs or T cells enriched from blood (not recorded which). This CDR3 reads CASTRTGGHSSGNTIYF. For the CDR3, the DNA is TGTGCCAGCACCCGCACTGGAGGTCACTCCTCTGGAAACACCATATATTTT.